The T cell receptor beta chain described here comes from a study of radiotherapy plus CTLA-4 blockade in lung cancer. General observations from the study: Strongest reported response predictors: early blood clone changes and post-radiation interferon-beta.

This clone showed up many times. The antigen is unknown. CDR3 length: 13 residues. V was pared by 0 bases and J by 6 bases, with 9 bases between. Germline V gives CDR1 MGHRA, CDR2 YSYEKL. Profiled with immunoSEQ multiplex PCR; TCRdb holds only in-frame clones, not every one. The sample lists 100,000 or so clones, roughly 80% occurring once. Sequenced material: peripheral blood, taken from a patient treated with radiotherapy plus ipilimumab. The clonotype was recovered from a human donor with non-small cell lung cancer that progressed on radiotherapy plus ipilimumab. This chain joins TRBV4-1 and TRBJ2-7, with TRBD2 as a possible D gene (6 bases). CDR3 bases: TGCGCCAGCAGCCAAGACCCGACTAGCGAGCAGTACTTC. Encoded protein: CASSQDPTSEQYF.